The 17 T cell receptor beta chains given below trace back to one sample, sequenced in a study of T cells after yellow fever vaccination. TCRdb itself ran the 5' RACE reads through MiXCR, one entry per CDR3 protein. In the table there are approximately 330,000 distinct CDR3 sequences, approximately 13% of which are singletons. The sample was CD4+ T cells sorted from PBMCs, taken 15 days after the yellow fever booster vaccination. The receptors stem from a man younger than 35 who received the YFV17D yellow fever vaccine.

The V call is TRBV11-2, the J call TRBJ1-4, with TRBD1 as a possible D gene (6 bases). This CDR3 contains 15 residues. CDR1 and CDR2 (germline): SGHAT, FQNNGV. Between the trimmed V and J ends, which lost 5 bases and 3 bases, there was a span of 13 bases. The CDR3 DNA follows: TGTGCCAGCAGCAATTCAGGACAGCCTAATGAAAAACTGTTTTTT. Translating gives CASSNSGQPNEKLFF.

This clonotype was seen more than once but under ten times. V is TRBV7-3 and J is TRBJ2-3; perhaps TRBD2 as D (6 bases). This CDR3 region has 12 residues. Germline V gene lookup returns CDR1 SGHTA and CDR2 FQGTGA. V lost 5 bases and J 10 bases, leaving 13 bases between the germline ends. The CDR3 is CASSPSGTAQYF. DNA of the CDR3: TGTGCCAGCAGCCCTTCCGGGACTGCGCAGTATTTT.

In its sample, this clonotype was seen many times. In DNA form, the CDR3 reads TGCAGCGTCCAAACAGGCATTAGCAATCAGCCCCAGCATTTT. Residues: CSVQTGISNQPQHF. V and J are TRBV29-1 and TRBJ1-5, with D perhaps TRBD1 (5 bases). CDR1 is SQVTM, CDR2 ANQGSEA, per germline. This CDR3 has 14 amino acids. Trimming took 6 bases from V and 0 from J, leaving 12 bases between them.

This clonotype was seen a few times. The chain carries TRBV11-2 and TRBJ2-5; 9 positions agree with TRBD2. J gave up 4 bases and V 1 base, and 10 bases lay outside the gene matches. The CDR3 extends over 17 amino acids. Germline V CDR1 and CDR2: SGHAT, FQNNGV. The CDR3 sequence is CASSLARRLAGRETQYF. As DNA, the CDR3 is TGTGCCAGCAGCTTAGCCCGCCGGCTAGCGGGGCGAGAGACCCAGTACTTC.

The genes are TRBV4-2 and TRBJ1-6; TRBD1 is a possible D gene (5 bases). CDR3 length equals 15 residues. V lost 3 bases and J 4 bases, leaving 10 bases between the germline ends. Germline assignment: CDR1 LGHNA and CDR2 YNFKEQ. The CDR3 loop reads CASSQETDYNSPLHF. As DNA, the CDR3 is TGTGCCAGCAGCCAGGAGACAGATTATAATTCACCCCTCCACTTT.

This clonotype was detected only a few times. The chain employs TRBV4-3 and TRBJ2-3; D perhaps matches TRBD1 (6 bases). CDR3 length equals 15 residues. CDR1 is LGHNA, CDR2 YSLEER, per germline. Deletions cut 0 bases from V and 5 bases from J, with 12 bases between. The CDR3 bases are TGCGCCAGCAGCCAAGACTACAGGGTGGGAGATACGCAGTATTTT. It yields the protein CASSQDYRVGDTQYF.

The chain is built from TRBV12-3 or TRBV12-4 and TRBJ2-3; 8 bases line up with TRBD2. V was clipped by 0 bases and J by 7 bases; unmatched bases: 15. The CDR3 spans 18 residues. CDR3 nucleotides: TGTGCCAGCAGTTTAGCGGTATCGGGGGGGCCGGTCTCGTATACGCAGTATTTT. It encodes CASSLAVSGGPVSYTQYF.

The rearrangement joins TRBV29-1 to TRBJ2-7; no clear D. The CDR3 contains 10 residues. Deletions cut 7 bases from V and 11 bases from J, with 15 bases between. CDR1 and CDR2 from the germline V gene are SQVTM and ANQGSEA. This CDR3 is CSALTGRKYF. Here the CDR3 DNA reads TGCAGCGCCCTGACTGGGCGCAAGTACTTC.

This clonotype was detected many times. The chain is built from TRBV9 and TRBJ2-1; D gene ambiguous. Germline values: CDR1 SGDLS, CDR2 YYNGEE. The CDR3 sequence is 11 residues long. With 0 bases removed from V and 10 bases from J, the gap between germline ends came to 5 bases. In nucleotides, the CDR3 is TGTGCCAGCAGCGTAGCTTACGAGCAGTTCTTC. This codes for CASSVAYEQFF. Supplemented by reference TRBV9 and TRBJ2-1, the full variable domain reads DSGVTQTPKHLITATGQRVTLRCSPRSGDLSVYWYQQSLDQGLQFLIQYYNGEERAKGNILERFSAQQFPDLHSELNLSSLELGDSALYFCASSVAYEQFFGPGTRLTVL.

V and J are TRBV6-1 and TRBJ1-5; no reliable D call. The ends were cut back, 0 bases at V and 7 bases at J, with 19 bases in the middle. CDR3 length: 17 amino acids. Germline CDR1 MNHNS, CDR2 SASEGT. The chain's CDR3 is CASSEAGRGWAFQPQHF. Written as DNA, the CDR3 is TGTGCCAGCAGTGAAGCTGGGCGGGGTTGGGCTTTCCAGCCCCAGCATTTT.

This clonotype was picked up a small number of times. The chain carries TRBV10-3 and TRBJ2-6; D possibly corresponds to TRBD1 (6 bases). V lost 10 bases and J lost 3, with 22 bases in between. The germline gives CDR1 ENHRY, CDR2 SYGVKD. CDR3 length equals 17 residues. Here the CDR3 DNA reads TGTGCCACCTCGAGACAGGACCCCCTTGGTGGGGCCAACGTCCTGACTTTC. Its protein is CATSRQDPLGGANVLTF.

The V and J genes are TRBV18 and TRBJ2-2; 12 positions agree with TRBD2. CDR1 and CDR2 (germline): KGHSH, LQKENI. This CDR3 contains 19 residues. V dropped 4 bases and J dropped 0; count of bases not matched to a gene: 9. The CDR3 here is CASSQNRLAGDSNTGELFF. CDR3 DNA: TGTGCCAGCTCACAGAATAGACTAGCGGGGGACTCGAACACCGGGGAGCTGTTTTTT.

This chain connects TRBV20-1 to TRBJ2-1, with TRBD1 matching over 8 bases. With 5 bases clipped from V and 6 bases from J, the junction kept 3 bases outside the gene matches. Germline V gene sequence: CDR1 DFQATT, CDR2 SNEGSKA (reference sequence). The CDR3 length is 12 residues. In nucleotides, the CDR3 is TGCAGTGCTGCCCAGGGGGCCAATGAGCAGTTCTTC. It translates to CSAAQGANEQFF.

There are a few counts of this clonotype. The chain carries TRBV20-1 and TRBJ1-5, with D uncertain. The germline CDR1 and CDR2 sequences are DFQATT and SNEGSKA (reference sequence). V shed 1 base and J shed 4 bases, with 8 bases lying between them. The CDR3 sequence is 13 residues long. In nucleotides, the CDR3 is TGCAGTGCTAGAGGGGCCCCTAATCAGCCCCAGCATTTT. Protein sequence: CSARGAPNQPQHF.

This clonotype was counted between two and nine times. The chain couples TRBV4-3 to TRBJ1-1, with D perhaps TRBD1 (6 bases). Germline V gene lookup returns CDR1 LGHNA and CDR2 YSLEER. The V end lost 0 bases, the J end lost 0 bases, and 14 bases lay between the germline ends. The CDR3 has 17 residues. The CDR3 here is CASSQESRGKMNTEAFF. The CDR3 region has the DNA TGCGCCAGCAGCCAAGAGTCCAGGGGCAAAATGAACACTGAAGCTTTCTTT.

This chain connects TRBV20-1 to TRBJ1-2; D unresolved. The V gene's germline CDR1 is DFQATT and CDR2 SNEGSKA (reference sequence). The CDR3 has 13 amino acids. V was shortened by 0 bases and J by 1 base, with 6 bases between the two germline ends. The CDR3 DNA follows: TGCAGTGCTAGAGACGGGATTAACTATGGCTACACCTTC. This sequence encodes CSARDGINYGYTF.

This sequence joins TRBV18 and TRBJ1-2, with 7 bases identical to TRBD1. CDR1 is KGHSH, CDR2 LQKENI, per germline. V gave up 3 bases and J gave up 8 bases; unmatched junction bases: 6. The CDR3 extends over 13 amino acids. CDR3 amino acids: CASSPAGTVGYTF. CDR3 coding DNA: TGTGCCAGCTCACCCGCCGGGACAGTCGGCTACACCTTC. The full variable domain, in which reference TRBV18 and TRBJ1-2 provide the parts outside the CDR3, is NAGVMQNPRHLVRRRGQEARLRCSPMKGHSHVYWYRQLPEEGLKFMVYLQKENIIDESGMPKERFSAEFPKEGPSILRIQQVVRGDSAAYFCASSPAGTVGYTFGSGTRLTVV.